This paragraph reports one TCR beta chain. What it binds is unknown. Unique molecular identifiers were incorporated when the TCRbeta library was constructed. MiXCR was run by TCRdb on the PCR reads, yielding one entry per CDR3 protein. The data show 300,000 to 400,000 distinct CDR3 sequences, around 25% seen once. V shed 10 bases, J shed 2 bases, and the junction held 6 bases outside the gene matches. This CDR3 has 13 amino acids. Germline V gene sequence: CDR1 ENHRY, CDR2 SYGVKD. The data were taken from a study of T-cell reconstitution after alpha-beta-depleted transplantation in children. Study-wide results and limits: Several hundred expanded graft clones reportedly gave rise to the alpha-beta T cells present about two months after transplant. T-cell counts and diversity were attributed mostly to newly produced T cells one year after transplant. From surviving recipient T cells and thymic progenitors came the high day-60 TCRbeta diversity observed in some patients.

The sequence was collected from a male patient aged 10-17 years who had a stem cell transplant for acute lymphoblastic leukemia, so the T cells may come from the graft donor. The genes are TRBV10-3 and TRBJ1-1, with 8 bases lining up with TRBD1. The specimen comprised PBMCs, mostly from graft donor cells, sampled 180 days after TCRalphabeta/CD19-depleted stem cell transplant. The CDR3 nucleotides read TGTGCCACGCAACAGGGGGTCAACACTGAAGCTTTCTTT. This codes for CATQQGVNTEAFF.